Each of the 21 T cell receptor beta chains below was sequenced from the same sample in a study of T cells in Graves' hyperthyroidism and ophthalmopathy. Template material for amplifying TCR beta CDR3 regions consisted of RNA transcripts. The HTBI set primed first-round TCR CDR3 RT-PCR. TCRdb re-analysed the multiplex PCR reads in MiXCR, keeping a single row per CDR3 protein. The sample consists of approximately 690,000 distinct CDR3 sequences, 20% of them appearing once. The sequenced sample consisted of blood. These receptors came from a man younger than 45 with Graves' ophthalmopathy.

This clonotype was picked up a small number of times. The chain combines TRBV6-2 or TRBV6-3 with TRBJ1-5, with 7 bases matching TRBD1. There are 15 residues in the CDR3. V trimming: 5 bases; J trimming: 6 bases; junction bases outside the gene matches: 10. The V gene's germline CDR1 is MNHEY and CDR2 SVGEGT. CDR3 sequence: CASSPGTAVRQPQHF. CDR3 DNA: TGTGCCAGCAGTCCCGGGACAGCGGTCCGTCAGCCCCAGCATTTT.

This clonotype has just a few counts. This chain links TRBV20-1 with TRBJ1-1; D is undetermined. V dropped 4 bases and J dropped 6 bases, with 15 bases sitting between them. CDR1 and CDR2 from the germline V gene are DFQATT and SNEGSKA (reference sequence). The CDR3 extends over 13 amino acids. The DNA for the CDR3 is TGCAGTGCTAATCTCAACCCTACCCCTGAAGCTTTCTTT. Translating gives CSANLNPTPEAFF.

The table lists this clonotype with a few counts. The chain recombines TRBV28 with TRBJ2-1; D is undetermined. The germline CDR1 and CDR2 sequences are MDHEN and SYDVKM. The CDR3 spans 12 residues. V lost 3 bases and J 5 bases, leaving 5 bases between the germline ends. CDR3 nucleotide sequence: TGTGCCAGCAGTTTCCAAGACAATGAGCAGTTCTTC. It yields the protein CASSFQDNEQFF.

This clonotype was observed a handful of times. V usage is TRBV30 and J usage is TRBJ2-2; D may correspond to TRBD1 or TRBD2 (5 bases each). The CDR3 spans 14 residues. Trimming shortened V by 5 bases and J by 3 bases, and 13 bases separated the two germline ends. CDR1 is GTSNPN and CDR2 is SVGIG in the germline V gene (reference sequence). CDR3 protein: CAWGGGGDTGELFF. In nucleotides, the CDR3 is TGTGCCTGGGGGGGTGGCGGTGACACCGGGGAGCTGTTTTTT.

This clonotype was seen repeatedly, ten times or more. The chain combines TRBV28 with TRBJ2-7; D not resolved. The germline V and J ends were trimmed by 5 bases and 4 bases, with 15 bases remaining between them. The germline gives CDR1 MDHEN, CDR2 SYDVKM. CDR3 length equals 14 residues. The CDR3 region has the DNA TGTGCCAGCAGTCTAACAAAAAGGGCTTACGAGCAGTACTTC. Its translation: CASSLTKRAYEQYF.

This chain connects TRBV6-1 to TRBJ2-7, with 8 bases aligning to TRBD1. Trimming at V came to 5 bases and at J to 1 base, leaving 7 bases not matched to a gene. From germline, CDR1 is MNHNS and CDR2 SASEGT. This CDR3 spans 15 amino acids. CDR3 in amino acids: CASSRQGFSSYEQYF. In DNA, the CDR3 is TGTGCCAGCAGTCGACAGGGGTTCTCTTCCTACGAGCAGTACTTC.

The CDR3 reads CASSFVQGDYEQYF. The CDR3 nucleotides are TGCGCCAGCAGCTTCGTCCAGGGAGACTACGAGCAGTACTTC. The V and J genes are TRBV5-1 and TRBJ2-7; D might be TRBD1 or TRBD2, each matching 5 bases. Germline V lookup: CDR1 SGHRS, CDR2 YFSETQ. The CDR3 sequence is 14 residues long. With 2 bases removed from V and 3 bases from J, the gap between germline ends came to 12 bases. The variable domain in full, with the rest retrieved from reference TRBV5-1 and TRBJ2-7, is KAGVTQTPRYLIKTRGQQVTLSCSPISGHRSVSWYQQTPGQGLQFLFEYFSETQRNKGNFPGRFSGRQFSNSRSEMNVSTLELGDSALYLCASSFVQGDYEQYFGPGTRLTVT.

This clonotype was seen a few times. The chain has TRBV7-9 and TRBJ2-1; 7 nucleotides agree with TRBD2. The V gene end was trimmed by 8 bases and the J gene end by 8 bases; junction bases not matched to a gene: 12. The length of the CDR3 is 14 residues. Germline lookup yields CDR1 SEHNR and CDR2 FQNEAQ (reference sequence). CDR3 loop: CASGGVLVLDEQFF. For the CDR3, the DNA is TGTGCCAGCGGGGGGGTATTAGTTCTCGATGAGCAGTTCTTC. The variable domain in full, with the rest retrieved from reference TRBV7-9 and TRBJ2-1, is DTGVSQNPRHKITKRGQNVTFRCDPISEHNRLYWYRQTLGQGPEFLTYFQNEAQLEKSRLLSDRFSAERPKGSFSTLEIQRTEQGDSAMYLCASGGVLVLDEQFFGPGTRLTVL.

This clonotype was counted many times. The J gene is TRBJ2-7, the V gene TRBV5-1; tentative D call: TRBD1 (6 bases). V shed 5 bases and J shed 2 bases, with 14 bases lying between them. The CDR3 extends over 14 amino acids. CDR1 and CDR2 (germline): SGHRS, YFSETQ. CDR3 nucleotides: TGCGCCAGCAGGAACAGGGTCCTTCCCTACGAGCAGTACTTC. Encoded protein: CASRNRVLPYEQYF.

This chain uses TRBV5-1 with TRBJ2-5; TRBD1 is a possible D gene (6 bases). The CDR3 is 14 amino acids. Trimming removed 4 bases from V and 2 bases from J, with 12 bases in between. Germline loops: CDR1 SGHRS, CDR2 YFSETQ. The chain's CDR3 is CASSRGSEQETQYF. The CDR3 DNA reads TGCGCCAGCAGCAGGGGGAGTGAACAAGAGACCCAGTACTTC.

This clonotype has more than one count but fewer than ten. The rearrangement joins TRBV6-2 or TRBV6-3 to TRBJ1-5, with 7 bases lining up with TRBD1. The germline V gene encodes CDR1 MNHEY and CDR2 SVGEGT. The CDR3 is 14 amino acids. The J segment lost 4 bases and the V segment lost 2 bases, leaving 2 bases of the junction unmatched. The CDR3 coding sequence is TGTGCCAGCAGTTACGGCAGGGGGAATCAGCCCCAGCATTTT. This encodes CASSYGRGNQPQHF.

This rearrangement joins TRBV6-1 to TRBJ1-5, with D unresolved. Germline V gene data show CDR1 as MNHNS and CDR2 as SASEGT. There are 14 residues in the CDR3. Between the trimmed V and J ends, which lost 8 bases and 0 bases, there was a span of 11 bases. CDR3 DNA sequence: TGTGCCAGCGGTCTGGGTTATAGCAATCAGCCCCAGCATTTT. Amino acids: CASGLGYSNQPQHF.

The rearrangement joins TRBV10-2 to TRBJ2-7; D is possibly TRBD1 (7 bases). V lost 2 bases, J lost 2 bases, and 13 bases lay in between. The CDR3 contains 15 residues. In germline, CDR1 is WSHSY, CDR2 SAAADI. This CDR3 is CASSEEAGGTYEQYF. CDR3 sequence (DNA): TGCGCCAGCAGTGAGGAGGCAGGGGGGACCTACGAGCAGTACTTC.

This clonotype appeared many times. The chain employs TRBV11-2 and TRBJ2-1; D remains ambiguous. Germline CDR1 and CDR2: SGHAT and FQNNGV. The V and J ends lost 3 bases and 1 base respectively, with 7 bases between them. The CDR3 has 14 amino acids. The CDR3 protein is CASSLGPSYNEQFF. As DNA, the CDR3 is TGTGCCAGCAGCTTGGGTCCTTCCTACAATGAGCAGTTCTTC.

This chain links TRBV5-1 with TRBJ2-4; TRBD1 matches at 7 bases. The germline gives CDR1 SGHRS, CDR2 YFSETQ. This CDR3 is built from 16 residues. J lost 4 bases, V lost 4 bases, and 11 bases had no gene match. CDR3 in DNA: TGCGCCAGCAGCGAATCCGACCCAGGGGGTAAAAACATTCAGTACTTC. Protein sequence: CASSESDPGGKNIQYF.

This chain uses TRBV5-1 with TRBJ1-1; 8 bases match TRBD1. This CDR3 has 14 amino acids. Germline V gene sequence: CDR1 SGHRS, CDR2 YFSETQ. V shed 4 bases and J 6 bases; nucleotides not matched to a gene: 8. CDR3 sequence: CASSPGTGVAEAFF. CDR3 nucleotide sequence: TGCGCCAGCAGCCCGGGGACAGGTGTCGCTGAAGCTTTCTTT. The full variable domain, its missing parts supplied by reference TRBV5-1 and TRBJ1-1, is KAGVTQTPRYLIKTRGQQVTLSCSPISGHRSVSWYQQTPGQGLQFLFEYFSETQRNKGNFPGRFSGRQFSNSRSEMNVSTLELGDSALYLCASSPGTGVAEAFFGQGTRLTVV.

This clonotype was recorded a few times. This CDR3 is CASCREGSPLHF. The CDR3 coding sequence is TGTGCCAGCTGCAGGGAGGGATCGCCCCTCCACTTT. V usage is TRBV3-1 and J usage is TRBJ1-6; D might be TRBD1 (5 bases). CDR1 is LGHDT, CDR2 YNNKEL, per germline (reference sequence). Trimming stripped 8 bases from V and 13 bases from J, with 15 bases between. The CDR3 spans 12 residues.

This chain uses TRBV20-1 with TRBJ2-7; 9 bases fit TRBD2. The CDR3 loop spans 15 amino acids. The germline gives CDR1 DFQATT, CDR2 SNEGSKA (reference sequence). V lost 4 bases and J lost 6; bases outside the gene matches: 13. The chain's CDR3 is CSAIDPGLASTEQYF. The CDR3 DNA sequence: TGCAGTGCTATAGACCCGGGACTAGCATCTACCGAGCAGTACTTC.

This clonotype was found a few times. The chain is built from TRBV20-1 and TRBJ2-7, with 9 bases fitting TRBD2. CDR3 size: 15 residues. CDR1 is DFQATT and CDR2 is SNEGSKA in the germline V gene (reference sequence). The V and J ends lost 1 base and 1 base, in that order; junction bases with no gene match: 5. The DNA of the CDR3 is TGCAGTGCTAGAGGGCGGGAGGGCCTTTCCTACGAGCAGTACTTC. Protein product: CSARGREGLSYEQYF.

This clonotype came up a few times. This chain uses TRBV24-1 with TRBJ2-3; TRBD2 aligns across 14 bases. CDR3 length: 15 residues. V gave up 5 bases and J gave up 6 bases; unmatched junction bases: 3. The germline V gene has CDR1 KGHDR and CDR2 SFDVKD. This chain's CDR3 is CATSGGLAGVDTQYF. The CDR3 coding sequence is TGTGCCACCAGTGGGGGACTAGCGGGAGTGGATACGCAGTATTTT.

This clonotype was detected a few times. This rearrangement joins TRBV6-1 to TRBJ2-3; 9 nucleotides line up with TRBD1. The germline gives CDR1 MNHNS, CDR2 SASEGT. This CDR3 comprises 14 residues. V lost 7 bases and J lost 3; bases outside the gene matches: 5. DNA of the CDR3: TGTGCCAGCAATAAACAGGGGGCTACAGATACGCAGTATTTT. It is translated as CASNKQGATDTQYF.